This T cell receptor (beta chain) was obtained from a study of T cells in narcolepsy. Turning to the study itself: Donors had narcolepsy type 1 or type 2, or were healthy controls.

On this clone: The antigen is not known.

Assay used: immunoSEQ multiplex PCR; TCRdb lists only in-frame clones, some missing. The data show some 30,000 clones, with roughly four fifths seen just once and about 0.64% held by the top ten. The V and J ends lost 2 bases and 1 base respectively, with 8 bases between them. Germline values: CDR1 KGHSH, CDR2 LQKENI. The CDR3 totals 14 residues. Study-level results: Healthy controls reportedly lacked the autoreactive clonotypes serially found in patients' blood.

The rearrangement joins TRBV18 to TRBJ1-1; D unclear. This TCR was sampled from a human donor in good health. Material: memory (CD45RA-) CD4+ T cells from blood. CDR3 residues: CASSPSNGNTEAFF. For the CDR3, the DNA is TGTGCCAGCTCACCAAGCAACGGGAACACTGAAGCTTTCTTT.